Below, one T cell receptor beta chain is given with its context. The data were obtained in a study of blood T cell repertoires in COVID-19. Data came from immunoSEQ multiplex PCR; TCRdb stores just in-frame clones and leaves some out. This table holds 150,000 to 200,000 clones, approximately 88% found once. Input material: PBMCs or T cells enriched from blood (not recorded which). This TCR was recovered from a woman under 30 who had recovered from COVID-19.

CDR3 in DNA: TGTGCCAGCAGCCCGGACCAGGGAGGGAACACTGAAGCTTTCTTT. Amino acid sequence: CASSPDQGGNTEAFF. V and J are TRBV7-8 and TRBJ1-1; TRBD1 is a possible D gene (5 bases). Germline values: CDR1 SGHVS, CDR2 FQNEAQ. The V end lost 5 bases, the J end lost 1 base, and 14 bases lay between the germline ends. This CDR3 region has 15 residues.